The TCR beta chain under discussion was sequenced for a study of early T cells in non-severe SARS-CoV-2 infection. Overall study context: Unsorted whole blood bulk RNA was sequenced, with unpaired chains.

V lost 1 base and J lost 5, with 7 bases in between. This CDR3 region has 13 residues. Germline CDR1 LNHNV, CDR2 YYDKDF (reference sequence). The study, taken as a whole, reports: The matching step, a VDJdb search, favored anti-spike CD8 responses and missed private and CD4 specificities.

This clonotype was recorded a few times. Its antigen is unidentified. Individual cDNA molecules received unique molecular identifiers during library preparation. TCRdb re-called the 5' RACE reads through MiXCR, storing one row per CDR3 protein. The table records more than 95,000 distinct CDR3 sequences, 14% to 15% of them present only once. The specimen sequenced was whole blood. The receptor was derived from an adult who was a healthcare worker with PCR-confirmed SARS-CoV-2 infection or an uninfected control (not recorded which). The chain employs TRBV15 and TRBJ2-3; D gene unclear. CDR3 region: CATSRALEDTQYF. The CDR3 DNA follows: TGTGCCACCAGCAGAGCTTTAGAAGATACGCAGTATTTT.